The source of this T cell receptor (beta chain) is a study of radiation and T cells in renal cell carcinoma. Concerning this clone: Its antigen is as yet unknown.

CDR1 is MGHRA and CDR2 is YSYEKL in the germline V gene. V shed 0 bases and J shed 6 bases, with 12 bases lying between them. The CDR3 sequence is 15 residues long. Treatment of the sample: treatment-naive control, cytoreductive nephrectomy. The patient's renal cell carcinoma had clear cell pathology. Data came from immunoSEQ multiplex PCR; TCRdb stores just in-frame clones and leaves some out. Seen here are some 14,000 clones, roughly 50% observed once, and the top ten hold about 11%. Study observations and caveats: Irradiated tumors had higher TCR clonality than control tumors. Sampling covered only roughly 1 g of each tumor. Dominant CDR3 motifs occupied more repertoire in irradiated than control tumors.

This material consisted of tumor tissue, taken from a patient whose treatment was nephrectomy without radiotherapy. This sequence joins TRBV4-1 and TRBJ2-1; D is perhaps TRBD1 (6 bases). This receptor was identified in a man between 50 and 59 years old with renal cell carcinoma. The CDR3 region is CASSQEETGRNEQFF. In DNA form, the CDR3 reads TGCGCCAGCAGCCAAGAGGAGACAGGTCGCAATGAGCAGTTCTTC.